Presented here are 28 T cell receptor beta chains from one specimen sequenced in a study of blood T cell repertoires in COVID-19. Clones were read by immunoSEQ multiplex PCR, and TCRdb kept only the in-frame ones, dropping some. The repertoire includes around 290,000 clones, around 89% of them detected once, and approximately 4.3% sits in the top ten. Sequenced input: peripheral blood. The receptors stem from a man aged 35 to 55 with acute or convalescent COVID-19.

J is TRBJ1-5 and V is TRBV6-6, with 8 nucleotides matching TRBD1. Germline lookup yields CDR1 MNHNY and CDR2 SVGAGI (reference sequence). V was pared by 5 bases and J by 6 bases, with 12 bases of the junction left unmatched. CDR3 length: 16 residues. DNA for the CDR3: TGTGCCAGCAGTCGATTAGGGACAGGACAAAGTCAGCCCCAGCATTTT. This gives the protein CASSRLGTGQSQPQHF.

The chain recombines TRBV11-3 with TRBJ2-3, with TRBD2 matching over 11 bases. CDR1 SGHNT and CDR2 YENEEA come from the germline V gene. The CDR3 is 17 amino acids. V lost 5 bases to trimming and J lost 5 bases; unmatched junction nucleotides: 12. CDR3 coding DNA: TGTGCCAGCAGCGAAGGACATATAGCGGGGGGGAAAGATACGCAGTATTTT. It encodes CASSEGHIAGGKDTQYF.

The rearrangement uses TRBV19 and TRBJ2-6; D possibly corresponds to TRBD2 (5 bases). The CDR3 runs to 18 residues. The V and J ends lost 3 bases and 3 bases respectively, with 18 bases between them. Germline V gene data show CDR1 as LNHDA and CDR2 as SQIVND (reference sequence). CDR3: CASSIPRSPRDGANVLTF. The CDR3 DNA follows: TGTGCCAGTAGTATTCCCCGCAGTCCCCGGGATGGGGCCAACGTCCTGACTTTC.

J is TRBJ2-3 and V is TRBV6-5; 8 nucleotides match TRBD1. The CDR3 contains 14 residues. Germline V gene lookup returns CDR1 MNHEY and CDR2 SVGAGI. The V and J ends lost 9 bases and 3 bases, in that order; junction bases with no gene match: 8. The CDR3 reads CARPDRVWTDTQYF. The CDR3 DNA sequence: TGTGCCAGGCCGGACAGGGTTTGGACAGATACGCAGTATTTT.

The J gene is TRBJ1-2, the V gene TRBV3-1 (or the pseudogene TRBV3-2); TRBD1 is a possible D gene (6 bases). Germline V gene sequence: CDR1 LGHDT, CDR2 YNNKEL (reference sequence). CDR3 length: 15 amino acids. The ends were cut back, 4 bases at V and 10 bases at J, with 22 bases in the middle. The CDR3 sequence is CASSLHGTSNPYYTF. The CDR3 DNA is TGTGCCAGCAGCCTGCACGGGACATCTAATCCTTACTACACCTTC.

The chain links TRBV4-1 to TRBJ1-1; 7 positions agree with TRBD1. Germline assignment: CDR1 MGHRA and CDR2 YSYEKL. The CDR3 is 15 residues long. V lost 4 bases, J lost 2 bases, and 7 bases stayed unmatched. CDR3 loop: CASSLTGTANTEAFF. In DNA form, the CDR3 reads TGCGCCAGCAGCCTGACCGGGACAGCCAACACTGAAGCTTTCTTT.

This clone turned up a few times. The V call is TRBV5-1, the J call TRBJ1-5, with a weak D call TRBD1 (6 bases). Trimming left V 3 bases short and J 8 bases short, with 12 bases between. Germline CDR1 reads SGHRS; CDR2 reads YFSETQ. The CDR3 covers 13 residues. The CDR3 DNA follows: TGCGCCAGCAGCTCGACAGGCTATGAGCCCCAGCATTTT. It is translated as CASSSTGYEPQHF.

The V gene is TRBV5-4, the J gene TRBJ1-6; D is unclear. Germline lookup yields CDR1 SGHNT and CDR2 YYREEE (reference sequence). Trimming removed 1 base from V and 0 bases from J, with 5 bases in between. CDR3 length: 15 amino acids. The DNA for the CDR3 is TGTGCCAGCAGCTTGAGGAGCTCCTATAATTCACCCCTCCACTTT. Encoded protein: CASSLRSSYNSPLHF.

The genes are TRBV19 and TRBJ1-4; D not certain. There are 14 residues in the CDR3. In germline, CDR1 is LNHDA, CDR2 SQIVND (reference sequence). Trimming took off 6 bases at V and 7 bases at J, with 15 bases between the two ends. The CDR3 here is CASSNYFEGEKLFF. The CDR3, as DNA: TGTGCCAGTAGCAATTACTTCGAGGGTGAAAAACTGTTTTTT.

CDR3 loop: CASSPQGDGYTF. The CDR3 DNA sequence: TGTGCCAGCAGTCCACAGGGAGACGGCTACACCTTC. The rearrangement uses TRBV2 and TRBJ1-2, with D perhaps TRBD1 (6 bases). The V and J ends lost 5 bases and 8 bases respectively, with 12 bases between them. The CDR3 totals 12 residues. Germline V gives CDR1 SNHLY, CDR2 FYNNEI.

CDR3 DNA sequence: TGTGCCAGCAGCCGGGACAGGGGAACCGGGGAGCTGTTTTTT. Translated: CASSRDRGTGELFF. V gene TRBV7-7 combines with J gene TRBJ2-2; 10 nucleotides line up with TRBD1. The J segment lost 5 bases and the V segment lost 5 bases, leaving 2 bases of the junction unmatched. Germline loops: CDR1 SSHAT, CDR2 FNYEAQ (reference sequence). This CDR3 is built from 14 residues.

This chain uses TRBV28 with TRBJ1-3, with D tentatively TRBD1 (6 bases). Per germline, CDR1 MDHEN and CDR2 SYDVKM. V was cut by 5 bases and J by 6 bases, with 17 bases left in between. The length of the CDR3 is 15 residues. CDR3 sequence: CASSTTSQGTNTIYF. CDR3 in DNA: TGTGCCAGCAGTACCACTTCACAGGGAACAAACACCATATATTTT.

The chain is built from TRBV11-2 and TRBJ2-7; D is possibly TRBD1 (6 bases). This CDR3 has 13 residues. Per the germline V gene, CDR1 is SGHAT and CDR2 is FQNNGV. V was trimmed by 5 bases and J by 7 bases, leaving 15 bases between them. CDR3 DNA: TGTGCCAGCAGCCCCATCCTGACAGGAGAGCAGTACTTC. This codes for CASSPILTGEQYF.

The chain combines TRBV15 with TRBJ1-2; 11 bases agree with TRBD1. The junction had 9 bases not matched to a gene; V was cut back by 5 bases and J by 7 bases. The germline CDR1 and CDR2 sequences are LNHNV and YYDKDF (reference sequence). The CDR3 sequence is 15 residues long. The CDR3 loop is CATSASGQGAPGYTF. The CDR3 nucleotides are TGTGCCACCAGCGCCTCCGGACAGGGGGCGCCTGGCTACACCTTC. Using reference TRBV15 and TRBJ1-2 for the parts outside the CDR3, the full variable domain is DAMVIQNPRYQVTQFGKPVTLSCSQTLNHNVMYWYQQKSSQAPKLLFHYYDKDFNNEADTPDNFQSRRPNTSFCFLDIRSPGLGDTAMYLCATSASGQGAPGYTFGSGTRLTVV.

The chain employs TRBV6-5 and TRBJ1-5; the match to TRBD1 covers 7 bases. V lost 4 bases to trimming and J lost 7 bases; unmatched junction nucleotides: 4. CDR1 is MNHEY and CDR2 is SVGAGI in the germline V gene. The CDR3 runs 13 residues. CDR3 in amino acids: CASSSDRDQPQHF. The CDR3 DNA reads as TGTGCCAGCAGTTCAGACAGGGACCAGCCCCAGCATTTT.

The V call is TRBV6-5, the J call TRBJ1-1; D is uncertain. Looked up from germline, CDR1 is MNHEY and CDR2 is SVGAGI. This CDR3 has 13 amino acids. Trimming took 5 bases from V and 3 from J, leaving 10 bases between them. The CDR3 nucleotides are TGTGCCAGCAGTCTAGAACGGTACACTGAAGCTTTCTTT. It yields the protein CASSLERYTEAFF.

The rearrangement uses TRBV29-1 and TRBJ1-2, with 7 nucleotides matching TRBD1. CDR3 length equals 16 residues. Germline V lookup: CDR1 SQVTM, CDR2 ANQGSEA. The V and J ends lost 3 bases and 0 bases, in that order; junction bases with no gene match: 10. For the CDR3, the DNA is TGCAGCGTTGATGGTGCAGGGGGGCTCCCTAACTATGGCTACACCTTC. It yields the protein CSVDGAGGLPNYGYTF.

The chain recombines TRBV5-1 with TRBJ2-1; possible D gene TRBD1, 7 bases. Trimming removed 3 bases from V and 9 bases from J, with 16 bases in between. The CDR3 contains 14 residues. The V gene's germline CDR1 is SGHRS and CDR2 YFSETQ. CDR3 protein: CASSSGTAGIEQFF. The CDR3 DNA reads as TGCGCCAGCAGCTCAGGGACAGCGGGCATTGAGCAGTTCTTC.

This chain links TRBV11-2 with TRBJ1-6, with D unclear. The CDR3 runs 13 residues. With 2 bases removed from V and 14 bases from J, the gap between germline ends came to 13 bases. Per germline, CDR1 SGHAT and CDR2 FQNNGV. The CDR3 region has the DNA TGTGCCAGCAGCTTAACTGGTTTGGAGACCCTCCACTTT. It specifies CASSLTGLETLHF.

V usage is TRBV15 and J usage is TRBJ1-2, with a tentative D call TRBD1 (6 bases). CDR1 is LNHNV, CDR2 YYDKDF, per germline (reference sequence). The CDR3 totals 15 residues. Trimming pared 0 bases from V and 4 bases from J, leaving 12 bases between. The CDR3 loop reads CATSRDPGQLYGYTF. The CDR3 coding sequence is TGTGCCACCAGCAGAGATCCAGGACAGCTCTATGGCTACACCTTC.

This clone was detected a few times. This sequence joins TRBV28 and TRBJ1-2; possibly TRBD1 for D (6 bases). This CDR3 region has 14 residues. Germline CDR1 and CDR2: MDHEN and SYDVKM. V lost 5 bases and J lost 4, with 14 bases in between. The CDR3 coding sequence is TGTGCCAGCAGTCTTGGACAGCGTGTCTATGGCTACACCTTC. Amino acid sequence: CASSLGQRVYGYTF.

The chain uses TRBV24-1 and TRBJ2-2; 7 nucleotides line up with TRBD1. Germline CDR1 and CDR2: KGHDR and SFDVKD. The CDR3 length is 17 residues. Trimming removed 3 bases from V and 6 bases from J; junction bases left unmatched: 12. The CDR3, as DNA: TGTGCCACCAGTGATCCGGGACAGATATTCGACCCCGGGGAGCTGTTTTTT. This gives the protein CATSDPGQIFDPGELFF.

This chain connects TRBV6-1 to TRBJ1-6, with a tentative D call TRBD1 (5 bases). V lost 4 bases and J 7 bases, leaving 26 bases between the germline ends. Germline CDR1 reads MNHNS; CDR2 reads SASEGT. This CDR3 contains 19 residues. Here the CDR3 DNA reads TGTGCCAGCAGTGCGGGGGGGGTGGGCTACTCTACACGAAATTCACCCCTCCACTTT. Residues: CASSAGGVGYSTRNSPLHF.

V is TRBV2 and J is TRBJ1-2, with D maybe TRBD1 (5 bases). The germline V and J ends were trimmed by 2 bases and 0 bases, with 7 bases remaining between them. CDR1 SNHLY and CDR2 FYNNEI come from the germline V gene. The CDR3 length is 14 residues. The CDR3 nucleotides read TGTGCCAGCAGTGAACAGGGATCTAACTATGGCTACACCTTC. Residues: CASSEQGSNYGYTF.

V usage is TRBV6-5 and J usage is TRBJ2-7; D is possibly TRBD2 (5 bases). Looked up from germline, CDR1 is MNHEY and CDR2 is SVGAGI. V gave up 6 bases and J gave up 2 bases, with 14 bases separating them. The CDR3 totals 14 residues. CDR3: CASRGRGQPYEQYF. CDR3 bases: TGTGCCAGCAGGGGCAGAGGGCAGCCCTACGAGCAGTACTTC.

V gene TRBV6-5 combines with J gene TRBJ2-7, with D tentatively TRBD2 (6 bases). CDR1 MNHEY and CDR2 SVGAGI come from the germline V gene. V was clipped by 7 bases and J by 6 bases, with 16 bases between them. This CDR3 comprises 13 residues. This CDR3 reads CASIQSGVGEQYF. The CDR3 DNA sequence: TGTGCCAGCATCCAATCGGGGGTTGGCGAGCAGTACTTC.

The chain combines TRBV5-1 with TRBJ2-2; 8 bases are shared with TRBD1. Germline assignment: CDR1 SGHRS and CDR2 YFSETQ. The CDR3 extends over 13 amino acids. The ends lost 1 base at V and 11 bases at J; junction bases unmatched: 4. The CDR3 nucleotides read TGCGCCAGCAGCTTGACCAGGGGGCCAGAGCTGTTTTTT. Its translation is CASSLTRGPELFF.

The V gene is TRBV15, the J gene TRBJ2-4; D possibly corresponds to TRBD2 (5 bases). This CDR3 has 15 residues. Deletions cut 5 bases from V and 1 base from J, with 12 bases between. CDR1 is LNHNV, CDR2 YYDKDF, per germline (reference sequence). CDR3 loop: CATSWPGVAKNIQYF. The CDR3 nucleotides are TGTGCCACCAGCTGGCCCGGGGTTGCCAAAAACATTCAGTACTTC. The full variable domain, in which reference TRBV15 and TRBJ2-4 provide the parts outside the CDR3, is DAMVIQNPRYQVTQFGKPVTLSCSQTLNHNVMYWYQQKSSQAPKLLFHYYDKDFNNEADTPDNFQSRRPNTSFCFLDIRSPGLGDTAMYLCATSWPGVAKNIQYFGAGTRLSVL.